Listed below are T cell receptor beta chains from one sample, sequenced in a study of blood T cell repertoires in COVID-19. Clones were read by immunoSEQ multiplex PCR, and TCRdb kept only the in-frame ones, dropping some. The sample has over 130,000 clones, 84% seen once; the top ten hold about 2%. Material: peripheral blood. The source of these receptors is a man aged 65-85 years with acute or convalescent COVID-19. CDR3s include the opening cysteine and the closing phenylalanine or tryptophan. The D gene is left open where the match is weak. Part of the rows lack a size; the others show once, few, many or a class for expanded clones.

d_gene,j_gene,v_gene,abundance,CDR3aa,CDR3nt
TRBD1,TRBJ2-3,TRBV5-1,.,CASSSTGGPTDTQYF,TGCGCCAGCAGCTCAACAGGGGGCCCCACAGATACGCAGTATTTT
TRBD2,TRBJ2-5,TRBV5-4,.,CASSLELAGGQETQYF,TGTGCCAGCAGCTTGGAGTTAGCGGGAGGACAAGAGACCCAGTACTTC
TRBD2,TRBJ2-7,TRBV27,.,CASSLDGGGFYEQYF,TGTGCCAGCAGTTTAGACGGCGGGGGGTTCTACGAGCAGTACTTC
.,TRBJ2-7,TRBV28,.,CASSGGFPYEQYF,TGTGCCAGCAGTGGCGGGTTTCCCTACGAGCAGTACTTC
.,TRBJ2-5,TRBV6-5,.,CASRTTGETQYF,TGTGCCAGCAGGACAACAGGGGAGACCCAGTACTTC
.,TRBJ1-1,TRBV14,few,CASSRSGGPEAFF,TGTGCCAGCAGCCGAAGCGGGGGGCCTGAAGCTTTCTTT
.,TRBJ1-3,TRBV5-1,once,CASSSTTGDSGNTIYF,TGCGCCAGCAGCTCCACGACAGGAGACTCTGGAAACACCATATATTTT
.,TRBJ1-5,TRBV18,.,CASSPQGASNQPQHF,TGTGCCAGCTCACCACAAGGGGCCAGCAATCAGCCCCAGCATTTT
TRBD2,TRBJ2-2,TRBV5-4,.,CASSLGGLAGGGELFF,TGTGCCAGCAGCTTGGGGGGACTAGCGGGAGGCGGGGAGCTGTTTTTT
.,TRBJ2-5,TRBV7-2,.,CASSVVPQETQYF,TGTGCCAGCAGCGTAGTTCCGCAAGAGACCCAGTACTTC
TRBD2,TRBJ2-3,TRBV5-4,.,CASSTRTSGRGDTQYF,TGTGCCAGCAGCACTAGGACTAGCGGGAGGGGGGATACGCAGTATTTT
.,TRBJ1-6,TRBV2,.,CASGRQSSYNSPLHF,TGTGCCAGCGGACGACAGAGCTCCTATAATTCACCCCTCCACTTT
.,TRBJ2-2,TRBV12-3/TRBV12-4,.,CASRRQNTGELFF,TGTGCCAGCAGAAGACAGAACACCGGGGAGCTGTTTTTT
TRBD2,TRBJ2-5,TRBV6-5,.,CASARGRAPGETQYF,TGTGCCAGCGCTCGGGGGAGGGCCCCCGGAGAGACCCAGTACTTC
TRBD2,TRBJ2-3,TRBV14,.,CASSLRLAGGGPQYF,TGTGCCAGCAGCCTACGACTAGCGGGAGGCGGGCCGCAGTATTTT
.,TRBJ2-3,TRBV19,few,CASSISWGAADTQYF,TGTGCCAGTAGTATTAGCTGGGGAGCGGCAGATACGCAGTATTTT
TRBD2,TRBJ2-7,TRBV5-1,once,CASSLTGQGGLEQYF,TGCGCCAGCAGCTTGACCGGCCAGGGAGGGCTCGAGCAGTACTTC
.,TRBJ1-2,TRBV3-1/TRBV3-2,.,CASSRSGTPGGYTF,TGTGCCAGCAGCCGCTCCGGGACACCGGGTGGCTACACCTTC
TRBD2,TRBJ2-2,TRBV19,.,CASRTSGTNTGELFF,TGTGCCAGCAGGACTAGCGGGACGAACACCGGGGAGCTGTTTTTT
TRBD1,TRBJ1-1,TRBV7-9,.,CASSPDRGGTEAFF,TGTGCCAGCAGCCCCGACAGGGGGGGGACTGAAGCTTTCTTT
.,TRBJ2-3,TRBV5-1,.,CASSLGQYSSTDTQYF,TGCGCCAGCAGCTTGGGACAATATTCTAGCACAGATACGCAGTATTTT
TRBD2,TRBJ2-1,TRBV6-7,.,CASSPLAGTSNEQFF,TGTGCCAGCAGTCCCCTGGCGGGGACTAGCAATGAGCAGTTCTTC
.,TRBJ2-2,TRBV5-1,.,CASNLRTANTGELFF,TGCGCCAGCAACCTTCGGACAGCCAACACCGGGGAGCTGTTTTTT
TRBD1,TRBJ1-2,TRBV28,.,CASRSGTAYGYTF,TGTGCCAGCAGGTCCGGGACAGCCTATGGCTACACCTTC
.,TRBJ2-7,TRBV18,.,CASSLDRRYEQYF,TGTGCCAGCTCACTCGACAGGAGGTACGAGCAGTACTTC
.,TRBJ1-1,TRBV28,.,CASSWGGADEAFF,TGTGCCAGCAGCTGGGGGGGGGCTGATGAAGCTTTCTTT
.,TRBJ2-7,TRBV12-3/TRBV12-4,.,CASSPQGYEQYF,TGTGCCAGCAGTCCCCAGGGCTACGAGCAGTACTTC
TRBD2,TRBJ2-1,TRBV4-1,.,CASSQQAGAYNEQFF,TGCGCCAGCAGCCAGCAAGCGGGGGCATACAATGAGCAGTTCTTC
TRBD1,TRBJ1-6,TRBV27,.,CATQRDRTNSPLHF,TGTGCCACTCAAAGGGACAGAACTAATTCACCCCTCCACTTT
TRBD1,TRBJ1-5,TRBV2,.,CATSRTGRGQPQHF,TGTGCCACCAGTCGGACAGGGCGGGGTCAGCCCCAGCATTTT
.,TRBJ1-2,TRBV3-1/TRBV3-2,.,CASSQGRDGYGYTF,TGTGCCAGCAGCCAAGGGAGGGACGGATATGGCTACACCTTC
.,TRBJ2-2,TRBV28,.,CASSLAGPNTGELFF,TGTGCCAGCAGTTTAGCGGGTCCGAACACCGGGGAGCTGTTTTTT
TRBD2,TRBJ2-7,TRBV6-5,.,CASSPPSGRGYEQYF,TGTGCCAGCAGTCCCCCTAGCGGGAGAGGGTACGAGCAGTACTTC
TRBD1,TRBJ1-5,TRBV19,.,CASSLRSAGQGQSSNQPQHF,TGTGCCAGTAGTCTCCGATCCGCGGGACAGGGCCAATCCTCTAATCAGCCCCAGCATTTT
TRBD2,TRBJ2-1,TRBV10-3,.,CAIRAGEGSNEQFF,TGTGCCATCAGGGCGGGGGAAGGGAGCAATGAGCAGTTCTTC
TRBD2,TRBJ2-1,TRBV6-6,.,CASRQTSGKGEQFF,TGTGCCAGCAGGCAGACTAGCGGGAAGGGTGAGCAGTTCTTC
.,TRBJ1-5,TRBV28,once,CASSLTDQPQHF,TGTGCCAGCAGTCTCACAGATCAGCCCCAGCATTTT
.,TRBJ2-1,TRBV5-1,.,CASNPTGVVYNEQFF,TGCGCCAGCAACCCAACGGGGGTTGTGTACAATGAGCAGTTCTTC
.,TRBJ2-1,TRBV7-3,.,CASSLMAGEQFF,TGTGCCAGCAGCTTAATGGCGGGGGAGCAGTTCTTC
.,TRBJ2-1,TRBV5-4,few,CASSRGTTYNEQFF,TGTGCCAGCAGCAGGGGGACAACCTACAATGAGCAGTTCTTC
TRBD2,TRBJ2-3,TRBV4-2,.,CASSQDIGGRAGLSDTQYF,TGTGCCAGCAGCCAAGATATTGGTGGGAGGGCCGGGTTGTCAGATACGCAGTATTTT
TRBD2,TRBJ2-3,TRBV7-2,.,CASSSIGTSGGEFTDTQYF,TGTGCCAGCAGCTCTATTGGGACTAGCGGGGGGGAATTCACAGATACGCAGTATTTT
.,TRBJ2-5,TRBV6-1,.,CASSESRQETQYF,TGTGCCAGCAGTGAATCTCGCCAAGAGACCCAGTACTTC
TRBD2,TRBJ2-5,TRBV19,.,CASSQRGLQETQYF,TGTGCCAGTAGCCAGCGGGGGTTACAAGAGACCCAGTACTTC
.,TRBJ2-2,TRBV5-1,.,CASSSEQVTGELFF,TGCGCCAGCAGTTCCGAACAGGTTACCGGGGAGCTGTTTTTT
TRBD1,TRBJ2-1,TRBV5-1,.,CASSPTPTGRNEQFF,TGCGCCAGCAGCCCCACTCCGACAGGGCGGAATGAGCAGTTCTTC
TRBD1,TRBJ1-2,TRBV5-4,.,CASSPELGTANGYTF,TGTGCCAGCAGCCCGGAACTCGGGACAGCGAATGGCTACACCTTC
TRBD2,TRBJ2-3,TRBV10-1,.,CASSAAVAGADTQYF,TGCGCCAGCAGTGCCGCAGTAGCGGGAGCAGATACGCAGTATTTT
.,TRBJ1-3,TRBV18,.,CASSPRSEFDSGNTIYF,TGTGCCAGCTCACCAAGGAGTGAGTTTGACTCTGGAAACACCATATATTTT
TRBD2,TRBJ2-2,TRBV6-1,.,CASSEAWRGGPGELFF,TGTGCCAGCAGTGAAGCGTGGCGGGGGGGCCCCGGGGAGCTGTTTTTT
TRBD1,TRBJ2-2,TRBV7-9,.,CASSRQGGRLGTGELFF,TGTGCCAGCAGCCGACAGGGGGGTCGATTAGGCACCGGGGAGCTGTTTTTT
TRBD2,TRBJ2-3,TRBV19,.,CASSIGGADTQYF,TGTGCCAGTAGTATTGGGGGGGCAGATACGCAGTATTTT
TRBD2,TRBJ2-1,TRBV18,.,CASSPIGGRDYNEQFF,TGTGCCAGCTCACCGATCGGGGGGAGGGACTACAATGAGCAGTTCTTC
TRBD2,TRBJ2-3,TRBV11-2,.,CASSSRTSGGAEDTQYF,TGTGCCAGCAGCTCCCGGACTAGCGGGGGGGCCGAAGATACGCAGTATTTT
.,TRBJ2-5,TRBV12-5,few,CASGLGKETQYF,TGTGCTAGTGGTTTGGGTAAAGAGACCCAGTACTTC
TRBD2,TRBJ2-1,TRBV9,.,CASSLDTSGRKDEQFF,TGTGCCAGCAGCCTCGACACTAGCGGGAGGAAGGATGAGCAGTTCTTC
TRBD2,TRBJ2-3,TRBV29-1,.,CSVRAGRMADTQYF,TGCAGCGTTAGAGCGGGGAGGATGGCAGATACGCAGTATTTT
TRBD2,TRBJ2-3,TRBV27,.,CASSLGAGDVDTQYF,TGTGCCAGCAGTTTAGGAGCGGGAGACGTAGATACGCAGTATTTT
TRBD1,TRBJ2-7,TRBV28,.,CASTTGQGKGEQYF,TGTGCCAGCACCACAGGACAGGGGAAGGGCGAGCAGTACTTC